The rows below give T cell receptor beta chains drawn from one sample of a study of T cell responses to AZD1222 COVID-19 vaccine. TCRdb's copy holds only in-frame clones and misses some; the assay was immunoSEQ multiplex PCR. The repertoire holds fewer than 200,000 clones, with over 80% as singletons. Sequenced here: peripheral blood, sampled on day 0 of AZD1222 vaccination. All receptors come from an adult in good health. Both conserved end residues are part of each CDR3. A D gene is named only where the DNA matches it firmly. Clone size is given for some rows only: seen once, a few or many times, or a class if the clone is expanded.

j_call | d_call | v_call | clone_size | cdr3_nt | cdr3_aa
TRBJ1-5 | TRBD1 | TRBV29-1 | once | TGCAGCGTTTCCGGGACAGGGAATCAGCCCCAGCATTTT | CSVSGTGNQPQHF
TRBJ2-5 | TRBD1 | TRBV5-1 | - | TGCGCCAGCAGCCTGACAGGGGCCCAAGAGACCCAGTACTTC | CASSLTGAQETQYF
TRBJ2-1 | TRBD1 | TRBV3-1/TRBV3-2 | - | TGTGCCAGCAGCCCAATTACGACAGGGGCTAATGAGCAGTTCTTC | CASSPITTGANEQFF
TRBJ1-2 | TRBD1 | TRBV6-5 | once | TGTGCCAGCAGTCTCACGACAGGGTCCTATGGCTACACCTTC | CASSLTTGSYGYTF
TRBJ2-7 | - | TRBV27 | - | TGTGCCAGCAGTTTAGGGACCGGGCCCTGGTACGAGCAGTACTTC | CASSLGTGPWYEQYF
TRBJ2-1 | TRBD2 | TRBV11-2 | large | TGTGCCAGCAGCTTAGAAAGACTAGCGGGAGGACACAATGAGCAGTTCTTC | CASSLERLAGGHNEQFF
TRBJ2-1 | - | TRBV11-2 | - | TGTGCCAGCAGCTTAGTAGCCGGATACGGATACAATGAGCAGTTCTTC | CASSLVAGYGYNEQFF
TRBJ2-7 | TRBD2 | TRBV5-1 | - | TGCGCCAGCAGCTTGGGTAAGGCGGGAGGTTCCTACGAGCAGTACTTC | CASSLGKAGGSYEQYF
TRBJ2-7 | TRBD2 | TRBV15 | - | TGTGCCACCAGAACTAGCGGCTCCTACGAGCAGTACTTC | CATRTSGSYEQYF
TRBJ1-2 | - | TRBV11-2 | - | TGTGCCAGCGGGCCGGGTTCTTATGGCTACACCTTC | CASGPGSYGYTF
TRBJ1-2 | - | TRBV4-2 | - | TGTGCCAGCAGCTCGGCAGGAGGCAGGAACTATGGCTACACCTTC | CASSSAGGRNYGYTF
TRBJ2-1 | TRBD2 | TRBV27 | - | TGTGCCAGCAGCTCTAGCGGGACCTACAATGAGCAGTTCTTC | CASSSSGTYNEQFF
TRBJ1-1 | - | TRBV6-2/TRBV6-3 | once | TGTGCCAGCAGTTACTCGTCGGGGTACACTGAAGCTTTCTTT | CASSYSSGYTEAFF
TRBJ1-5 | - | TRBV30 | - | TGTGCCTGGAGTGGGAGCAGCAATCAGCCCCAGCATTTT | CAWSGSSNQPQHF
TRBJ1-2 | - | TRBV18 | - | TGTGCCAGCTCACCACGGGACGGAGAAAACTATGGCTACACCTTC | CASSPRDGENYGYTF
TRBJ1-1 | - | TRBV4-3 | - | TGCGCCAGCAGCCTCAAGTCGTGGGGGCGGGGGAACACTGAAGCTTTCTTT | CASSLKSWGRGNTEAFF
TRBJ1-1 | TRBD1 | TRBV4-1 | - | TGCGCCAGCAGCTCATGGGACAGGGGCAGGCCTGAAGCTTTCTTT | CASSSWDRGRPEAFF